The 9 T cell receptor beta chains below were found in one sample sequenced in a study of cytomegalovirus exposure and HLA in healthy donors (dated by TCRdb to between 2016 and 2019). The receptor library was made with the immunoSEQ multiplex PCR assay. For the multiplex PCR, a mixture combining 60 forward primers for TCR Vbeta segments and 13 reverse primers for TCR Jbeta segments was used. TCRdb mirrors the immuneACCESS table, restricted to in-frame sequences. Some clones are absent from its copies; in checked studies, under half trace to an unresolved V gene, and the reason for the others is unknown. The table for this sample lists some 150,000 clones; approximately 82% of them were counted only once. The ten largest clones represent under 1.5% of the sample. The sample consisted of PBMCs. The source is a male donor in good health and CMV-seronegative.

This chain connects TRBV6-4 to TRBJ2-5; 10 nucleotides match TRBD2. TRBJ2-7 explains the end of the DNA better; the J call may be wrong. Germline V gene data show CDR1 as MRHNA and CDR2 as SNTAGT. The CDR3 runs to 15 residues. The CDR3 protein is CASSALAGEGYEQYF. In DNA form, the CDR3 reads TGTGCCAGCAGTGCCCTAGCGGGAGAAGGCTACGAGCAGTACTTC.

This clone was counted only a few times. The chain uses TRBV30 and TRBJ1-5, with TRBD1 matching over 10 bases. Germline V gene data show CDR1 as GTSNPN and CDR2 as SVGIG (reference sequence). CDR3 size: 14 residues. J lost 3 bases, V lost 5 bases, and 4 bases had no gene match. The CDR3 DNA follows: TGTGCCTGGGGGACAGGGGTGGTCAATCAGCCCCAGCATTTT. As protein: CAWGTGVVNQPQHF.

This chain joins TRBV5-6 and TRBJ1-6; the D gene is possibly TRBD1 (5 bases). CDR1 SGHDT and CDR2 YYEEEE come from the germline V gene. V dropped 4 bases and J dropped 10 bases, with 9 bases sitting between them. This CDR3 comprises 12 residues. CDR3 region: CASSNKGSPLHF. The DNA for the CDR3 is TGTGCCAGCAGCAATAAGGGGTCACCCCTCCACTTT. The whole variable domain, remainder taken from reference TRBV5-6 and TRBJ1-6, is DAGVTQSPTHLIKTRGQQVTLRCSPKSGHDTVSWYQQALGQGPQFIFQYYEEEERQRGNFPDRFSGHQFPNYSSELNVNALLLGDSALYLCASSNKGSPLHFGNGTRLTVT.

The V gene is TRBV19, the J gene TRBJ2-5; 9 nucleotides line up with TRBD2. This CDR3 contains 15 residues. J lost 5 bases, V lost 4 bases, and 8 bases had no gene match. The germline gives CDR1 LNHDA, CDR2 SQIVND (reference sequence). DNA for the CDR3: TGTGCCAGTAGTACCGGACTAGCGACAGTCGAGACCCAGTACTTC. This gives the protein CASSTGLATVETQYF.

The rearrangement links TRBV25-1 to TRBJ2-3; 11 positions agree with TRBD1. CDR3 length: 14 residues. V lost 6 bases and J lost 6; bases outside the gene matches: 5. Germline loops: CDR1 MGHDK, CDR2 SYGVNS. For the CDR3, the DNA is TGTGCCAGCAGGGGGACAGGGGGGATGGATACGCAGTATTTT. This translates into CASRGTGGMDTQYF. The full variable domain, completed using reference TRBV25-1 and TRBJ2-3, is EADIYQTPRYLVIGTGKKITLECSQTMGHDKMYWYQQDPGMELHLIHYSYGVNSTEKGDLSSESTVSRIRTEHFPLTLESARPSHTSQYLCASRGTGGMDTQYFGPGTRLTVL.

V is TRBV10-3 and J is TRBJ2-7; the D gene is possibly TRBD2 (6 bases). V lost 6 bases to trimming and J lost 1 base, with 13 bases between them. The CDR3 is 14 residues long. Germline values: CDR1 ENHRY, CDR2 SYGVKD. The CDR3 bases are TGTGCCATCAGGGGGCGGGAAGGTTCCTACGAGCAGTACTTC. Translation gives CAIRGREGSYEQYF.

The rearrangement joins TRBV6-1 to TRBJ1-1; D not resolved. Trimming pared 2 bases from V and 7 bases from J, leaving 8 bases between. The CDR3 has 12 residues. Germline CDR1 is MNHNS and CDR2 is SASEGT. The CDR3 sequence: CASSELVDEAFF. CDR3 nucleotide sequence: TGTGCCAGCAGTGAACTAGTGGATGAAGCTTTCTTT.

This rearrangement joins TRBV6-5 to TRBJ2-1; tentatively, D is TRBD1 (6 bases). V lost 2 bases and J 9 bases, leaving 11 bases between the germline ends. In germline, CDR1 is MNHEY, CDR2 SVGAGI. The CDR3 has 13 amino acids. The DNA of the CDR3 is TGTGCCAGCAGTTACGGGGGCTCCGGTGAGCAGTTCTTC. This codes for CASSYGGSGEQFF.

The sample holds a few counts of this clone. The V call is TRBV5-5, the J call TRBJ2-1; D is perhaps TRBD1 (6 bases). There are 16 residues in the CDR3. Germline CDR1 SGHKS, CDR2 YYEKEE (reference sequence). V lost 3 bases, J lost 3 bases, and 16 bases lay in between. The CDR3 coding sequence is TGTGCCAGCAGCTCATCAGGACAGATAAGCTACAATGAGCAGTTCTTC. As protein: CASSSSGQISYNEQFF.